Presented here are 14 T cell receptor beta chains from one specimen sequenced in a study of CXCR3-negative and CXCR3-positive naive CD8 T cells. TRB cDNA was prepared as libraries by UMI-labeled 5' RACE. Reanalyzing the 5' RACE reads, TCRdb keeps one entry per CDR3 protein, without DNA. The sample includes approximately 62,000 distinct CDR3 sequences. Specimen: naive CXCR3- CD8+ T cells from blood. Sample subset: CD45RO-CCR7+CD27+CD95- naive CD8+ T cells lacking CXCR3 (TNR3-). Receptors were obtained from a human donor in good health. Some clones in this sample may be carry-over from other donors' samples.

This chain joins TRBV4-2 and TRBJ1-1. The CDR3 is 12 amino acids. Per germline, CDR1 LGHNA and CDR2 YNFKEQ. CDR3 protein: CASSQDGSEAFF.

J is TRBJ1-1 and V is TRBV29-1. Germline values: CDR1 SQVTM, CDR2 ANQGSEA. This CDR3 contains 11 residues. CDR3 in amino acids: CSVEAALEAFF. Looking up the rest from reference TRBV29-1 and TRBJ1-1 gives the full variable domain: SAVISQKPSRDICQRGTSLTIQCQVDSQVTMMFWYRQQPGQSLTLIATANQGSEATYESGFVIDKFPISRPNLTFSTLTVSNMSPEDSSIYLCSVEAALEAFFGQGTRLTVV.

The J gene is TRBJ2-7, the V gene TRBV5-6; TCRdb proposes TRBD1, but this gene call is untestable without DNA. Germline loops: CDR1 SGHDT, CDR2 YYEEEE. The CDR3 loop spans 14 amino acids. The CDR3 protein is CASSLGMGDYEQYF.

This chain joins TRBV10-3 and TRBJ2-3; TCRdb names TRBD2, which stays unverified in the absence of DNA. Germline lookup yields CDR1 ENHRY and CDR2 SYGVKD. The CDR3 has 18 amino acids. The CDR3 protein is CAIAAGASLAGTTDTQYF.

The chain joins TRBV11-2 to TRBJ1-5. The CDR3 is 14 amino acids. Germline CDR1 reads SGHAT; CDR2 reads FQNNGV. The CDR3 here is CASSQSGGYQPQHF. Full variable domain (remainder filled in from reference TRBV11-2 and TRBJ1-5): EAGVAQSPRYKIIEKRQSVAFWCNPISGHATLYWYQQILGQGPKLLIQFQNNGVVDDSQLPKDRFSAERLKGVDSTLKIQPAKLEDSAVYLCASSQSGGYQPQHFGDGTRLSIL.

The V gene is TRBV20-1, the J gene TRBJ2-3; TCRdb names TRBD1, which stays unverified in the absence of DNA. CDR1 and CDR2 (germline): DFQATT, SNEGSKA (reference sequence). CDR3 size: 14 residues. This chain's CDR3 is CSAYRVVRTDTQYF.

V usage is TRBV6-5 and J usage is TRBJ2-2; there is no DNA to check the TCRdb D call of TRBD1. Germline values: CDR1 MNHEY, CDR2 SVGAGI. There are 16 residues in the CDR3. CDR3 protein: CATWPGQGLNTGELFF.

The J gene is TRBJ2-5, the V gene TRBV15; there is no DNA to check the TCRdb D call of TRBD2. CDR1 and CDR2 (germline): LNHNV, YYDKDF (reference sequence). The CDR3 runs 16 residues. The CDR3 sequence: CATSNRYGEVGETQYF.

V usage is TRBV7-8 and J usage is TRBJ2-7. Germline CDR1 reads SGHVS; CDR2 reads FQNEAQ. The CDR3 contains 15 residues. CDR3 sequence: CASSLVQDPSYEQYF.

The chain has TRBV29-1 and TRBJ2-1; TCRdb picks TRBD1, but there is no DNA to check that call. The CDR3 is made up of 15 amino acids. Germline CDR1 reads SQVTM; CDR2 reads ANQGSEA. CDR3 region: CSVPHRGRALNEQFF.

The rearrangement joins TRBV6-2 or TRBV6-3 to TRBJ2-5; TCRdb selects TRBD1, and the lack of DNA leaves this call unchecked. The V gene's germline CDR1 is MNHEY and CDR2 SVGEGT. The CDR3 runs 15 residues. The CDR3 is CASSYLPGTEETQYF.

The rearrangement uses TRBV20-1 and TRBJ2-7. The CDR3 length is 16 residues. The germline V gene has CDR1 DFQATT and CDR2 SNEGSKA (reference sequence). CDR3 amino acids: CSARDQLAGESYEQYF.

The chain uses TRBV4-3 and TRBJ1-1; the D call of TRBD1 rests on TCRdb alone, since no DNA is present to check it. The CDR3 length is 19 residues. Germline V CDR1 and CDR2: LGHNA, YSLEER. The CDR3 here is CASSHGPGQDGKKNTEAFF.

The chain links TRBV20-1 to TRBJ2-2; the TCRdb call, TRBD2, lacks DNA for checking. The CDR3 runs to 16 residues. The germline gives CDR1 DFQATT, CDR2 SNEGSKA (reference sequence). The CDR3 sequence: CSARDPTSGDTGELFF.